The clone carrying this T cell receptor beta chain was picked up many times. Antigen: not known. The record originates from a study of response to subunit inactivated influenza vaccine. Broader study findings: After each seasonal influenza vaccination, few new T cells are recruited, the authors suggested.

J lost 0 bases, V lost 6 bases, and 7 bases had no gene match. The germline V gene has CDR1 LNHNV and CDR2 YYDKDF (reference sequence). The CDR3 runs to 16 residues. A single record per CDR3 protein comes from TCRdb applying MiXCR to the RT-PCR reads. Counted here are hundreds of thousands of distinct CDR3 sequences, roughly 10% occurring once; the ten biggest clones make up roughly 10%. The input for sequencing was PBMCs from blood, taken on the day of vaccination. The TCR comes from a man aged 45-65 years who received an inactivated influenza vaccine. The chain has TRBV15 and TRBJ2-2; TRBD1 aligns across 7 bases. The CDR3 DNA follows: TGTGCCACCAGAAAAACCGGGACAGCGAACACCGGGGAGCTGTTTTTT. As protein: CATRKTGTANTGELFF.